Listed here are 12 T cell receptor beta chains from one sample, sequenced in a study of cytomegalovirus exposure and HLA in healthy donors. A multiplex PCR was run with 60 Vbeta primers and 13 Jbeta primers. TCRdb's table, derived via immunoSEQ multiplex PCR, lists solely in-frame clones and lacks some. The sample lists approximately 150,000 clones, approximately 79% seen once, with around 2% in the top ten. Source material: PBMCs. The receptors come from a human donor in good health.

The chain links TRBV5-1 to TRBJ2-5; 8 positions match TRBD1. This CDR3 contains 15 residues. Trimming cost V 1 base and J 0 bases; bases outside gene matches: 2. Germline assignment: CDR1 SGHRS and CDR2 YFSETQ. The CDR3 region is CASSLRQGYQETQYF. CDR3 coding DNA: TGCGCCAGCAGCTTGAGACAGGGGTACCAAGAGACCCAGTACTTC. Together with reference TRBV5-1 and TRBJ2-5, the CDR3 gives the full variable domain: KAGVTQTPRYLIKTRGQQVTLSCSPISGHRSVSWYQQTPGQGLQFLFEYFSETQRNKGNFPGRFSGRQFSNSRSEMNVSTLELGDSALYLCASSLRQGYQETQYFGPGTRLLVL.

This chain joins TRBV19 and TRBJ2-7; D possibly corresponds to TRBD2 (6 bases). Per the germline V gene, CDR1 is LNHDA and CDR2 is SQIVND (reference sequence). This CDR3 has 12 amino acids. V was trimmed by 5 bases and J by 6 bases, leaving 11 bases between them. CDR3 coding DNA: TGTGCCAGTAGTTCACAGCGGGCCGAGCAGTACTTC. Translation gives CASSSQRAEQYF.

This clone was found a few times. The genes are TRBV7-2 and TRBJ2-5; D is possibly TRBD2 (6 bases). CDR3 size: 14 residues. Germline V gives CDR1 SGHTA, CDR2 FQGNSA. V was shortened by 3 bases and J by 1 base, with 9 bases between the two germline ends. The CDR3 protein is CASSFGGVQETQYF. The CDR3 DNA is TGTGCCAGCAGCTTCGGGGGAGTCCAAGAGACCCAGTACTTC.

The rearrangement uses TRBV14 and TRBJ1-4; 7 nucleotides match TRBD1. From germline, CDR1 is SGHDN and CDR2 FVKESK. The CDR3 extends over 15 amino acids. The V gene end was trimmed by 6 bases and the J gene end by 6 bases; junction bases not matched to a gene: 10. The CDR3 protein is CASSLYRGDHEKLFF. CDR3 in DNA: TGTGCCAGCAGTCTTTACAGGGGTGATCATGAAAAACTGTTTTTT. Full variable domain (outside the CDR3, taken from reference TRBV14 and TRBJ1-4): EAGVTQFPSHSVIEKGQTVTLRCDPISGHDNLYWYRRVMGKEIKFLLHFVKESKQDESGMPNNRFLAERTGGTYSTLKVQPAELEDSGVYFCASSLYRGDHEKLFFGSGTQLSVL.

The genes are TRBV4-2 and TRBJ1-4; 9 bases are a match to TRBD1. With V trimmed by 1 base and J by 1 base, 4 bases remained unmatched. CDR1 and CDR2 (germline): LGHNA, YNFKEQ. The CDR3 has 17 residues. The CDR3 region has the DNA TGTGCCAGCAGCCAAGCAGGGGGACAGGGAACTAATGAAAAACTGTTTTTT. Translation gives CASSQAGGQGTNEKLFF.

This clone came up once. The chain's CDR3 is CASSAGLAGSYNEQFF. CDR3 DNA: TGTGCCAGCAGCGCGGGACTAGCGGGCTCCTACAATGAGCAGTTCTTC. This chain connects TRBV5-5 to TRBJ2-1; 12 bases are a match to TRBD2. After removal of 4 bases from V and 0 bases from J, the junction contained 2 bases not matched to a gene. There are 16 residues in the CDR3. CDR1 is SGHKS, CDR2 YYEKEE, per germline (reference sequence). The variable domain in full, with the rest retrieved from reference TRBV5-5 and TRBJ2-1, is DAGVTQSPTHLIKTRGQQVTLRCSPISGHKSVSWYQQVLGQGPQFIFQYYEKEERGRGNFPDRFSARQFPNYSSELNVNALLLGDSALYLCASSAGLAGSYNEQFFGPGTRLTVL.

V and J are TRBV2 and TRBJ2-7; TRBD2 might be the D (5 bases). The germline gives CDR1 SNHLY, CDR2 FYNNEI. CDR3 length: 13 amino acids. Trimming cost V 7 bases and J 7 bases, with 17 bases left between them. This CDR3 is CASTPSGGNEQYF. The CDR3 nucleotides read TGTGCCAGCACTCCCAGCGGCGGAAATGAGCAGTACTTC. Together with reference TRBV2 and TRBJ2-7, the CDR3 gives the full variable domain: EPEVTQTPSHQVTQMGQEVILRCVPISNHLYFYWYRQILGQKVEFLVSFYNNEISEKSEIFDDQFSVERPDGSNFTLKIRSTKLEDSAMYFCASTPSGGNEQYFGPGTRLTVT.

This clone appeared once. The chain employs TRBV6-5 and TRBJ2-3, with 8 positions matching TRBD2. This CDR3 comprises 15 residues. V lost 5 bases, J lost 1 base, and 5 bases stayed unmatched. Germline V gene data show CDR1 as MNHEY and CDR2 as SVGAGI. The CDR3 nucleotides read TGTGCCAGCAGTATCAGCGGGGGAGGCACAGATACGCAGTATTTT. As protein: CASSISGGGTDTQYF.

The chain is built from TRBV4-2 and TRBJ1-2; 9 bases are a match to TRBD1. The V and J ends lost 0 bases and 8 bases, in that order; junction bases with no gene match: 10. The CDR3 sequence is 16 residues long. The V gene's germline CDR1 is LGHNA and CDR2 YNFKEQ. CDR3 DNA: TGTGCCAGCAGCCAAGACCTTATGGACAGGGGAGGAGGCTACACCTTC. Protein: CASSQDLMDRGGGYTF.

This clone was seen more than once but under ten times. The chain joins TRBV5-4 to TRBJ1-1; D is unclear. The CDR3 consists of 15 residues. Germline CDR1 SGHNT, CDR2 YYREEE (reference sequence). Trimming took 0 bases from V and 0 from J, leaving 9 bases between them. In nucleotides, the CDR3 is TGTGCCAGCAGCTTGGCACCCCAGATGAACACTGAAGCTTTCTTT. Protein product: CASSLAPQMNTEAFF.

This clone showed up just once. V gene TRBV7-8 combines with J gene TRBJ2-2, with 8 bases matching TRBD1. Germline V gene sequence: CDR1 SGHVS, CDR2 FQNEAQ. With 3 bases clipped from V and 7 bases from J, the junction kept 4 bases outside the gene matches. This CDR3 spans 14 amino acids. The CDR3: CASSFRGQGGELFF. The CDR3 DNA reads TGTGCCAGCAGCTTCAGGGGGCAGGGCGGGGAGCTGTTTTTT. Full variable domain (rest looked up from reference TRBV7-8 and TRBJ2-2): GAGVSQSPRYKVAKRGQDVALRCDPISGHVSLFWYQQALGQGPEFLTYFQNEAQLDKSGLPSDRFFAERPEGSVSTLKIQRTQQEDSAVYLCASSFRGQGGELFFGEGSRLTVL.

This clone has only a few counts. The CDR3 DNA sequence: TGTGCCAGCAGCTTAGAAGGACTAGGGGTCTATGGCTACACCTTC. The encoded protein is CASSLEGLGVYGYTF. The chain links TRBV11-2 to TRBJ1-2; possibly TRBD1 for D (5 bases). The CDR3 length is 15 residues. CDR1 and CDR2 (germline): SGHAT, FQNNGV. V lost 0 bases and J 4 bases, leaving 12 bases between the germline ends.